These 15 T cell receptor beta chains originate from one sample sequenced in a study of T cell responses to AZD1222 COVID-19 vaccine. TCRdb's copy holds only in-frame clones and misses some; the assay was immunoSEQ multiplex PCR. Of some 180,000 clones in the sample, 80% to 95% were seen once. Sequences were derived from peripheral blood, sampled 28 days after the second AZD1222 dose. The origin of the receptors is an adult who received the AZD1222 COVID-19 vaccine.

A single count supports this clone. The rearrangement joins TRBV4-1 to TRBJ2-7; no reliable D call. This CDR3 is 14 amino acids long. Per the germline V gene, CDR1 is MGHRA and CDR2 is YSYEKL. V was pared by 2 bases and J by 5 bases, with 13 bases between. CDR3 nucleotides: TGCGCCAGCAGCCAATTGGAGCCAAGAGACGAGCAGTACTTC. It translates to CASSQLEPRDEQYF.

This clone occurred once. The chain links TRBV9 to TRBJ2-7, with 7 bases matching TRBD2. The CDR3 covers 14 residues. Germline-derived CDR1 and CDR2 are SGDLS and YYNGEE. The V segment lost 2 bases and the J segment 3 bases; nucleotides outside the gene matches: 5. The CDR3 sequence is CASSVSSGNYEQYF. In DNA form, the CDR3 reads TGTGCCAGCAGCGTTTCTAGCGGCAACTACGAGCAGTACTTC.

The chain is built from TRBV27 and TRBJ1-3; D unclear. The germline V gene encodes CDR1 MNHEY and CDR2 SMNVEV (reference sequence). The CDR3 spans 15 residues. The V gene lost 2 bases and the J gene lost 0 bases, with 8 bases spanning the gap. DNA for the CDR3: TGTGCCAGCAGTTTAGGGAGCCACTCTGGAAACACCATATATTTT. Its protein is CASSLGSHSGNTIYF.

The V and J genes are TRBV19 and TRBJ1-2, with 9 bases that match TRBD1. V was clipped by 6 bases and J by 0 bases; unmatched bases: 5. The CDR3 sequence is 15 residues long. Germline V gene data show CDR1 as LNHDA and CDR2 as SQIVND (reference sequence). The CDR3 region has the DNA TGTGCCAGTAGGGTCACAGGGGGCGCTAACTATGGCTACACCTTC. This sequence encodes CASRVTGGANYGYTF.

This clone has a handful of counts. This rearrangement joins TRBV18 to TRBJ1-1, with D unresolved. From germline, CDR1 is KGHSH and CDR2 LQKENI. Deletions cut 1 base from V and 0 bases from J, with 9 bases between. The CDR3 is made up of 15 amino acids. The CDR3 is CASSPLGDMNTEAFF. The CDR3 coding sequence is TGTGCCAGCTCACCACTTGGCGACATGAACACTGAAGCTTTCTTT.

The chain couples TRBV24-1 to TRBJ2-1; D is ambiguous. The germline CDR1 and CDR2 sequences are KGHDR and SFDVKD. V lost 8 bases and J 2 bases, leaving 9 bases between the germline ends. The CDR3 spans 13 residues. The CDR3 here is CATNSAAYNEQFF. DNA of the CDR3: TGTGCCACCAACTCGGCGGCCTACAATGAGCAGTTCTTC.

V is TRBV5-5 and J is TRBJ2-5; D may be TRBD2 (6 bases). Between the trimmed V and J ends, which lost 6 bases and 5 bases, there was a span of 8 bases. Germline CDR1 SGHKS, CDR2 YYEKEE (reference sequence). There are 11 residues in the CDR3. In DNA, the CDR3 is TGTGCCAGCATCCGGGGGGAGACCCAGTACTTC. Translated, it gives CASIRGETQYF.

V and J are TRBV9 and TRBJ2-1, with 9 bases aligning to TRBD1. Germline CDR1 is SGDLS and CDR2 is YYNGEE. The CDR3 spans 15 residues. The V segment lost 4 bases and the J segment 6 bases; nucleotides outside the gene matches: 8. CDR3 DNA: TGTGCCAGCAGCCTGAGGGGACAGGGTTTCAATGAGCAGTTCTTC. This translates into CASSLRGQGFNEQFF.

This rearrangement joins TRBV28 to TRBJ1-5, with 7 bases aligning to TRBD1. CDR1 and CDR2 (germline): MDHEN, SYDVKM. The CDR3 covers 15 residues. With V trimmed by 5 bases and J by 0 bases, 4 bases remained unmatched. CDR3 DNA sequence: TGTGCCAGCAGTCCGGCAGGGGGTAGCAATCAGCCCCAGCATTTT. This sequence encodes CASSPAGGSNQPQHF. Full variable domain (remainder filled in from reference TRBV28 and TRBJ1-5): DVKVTQSSRYLVKRTGEKVFLECVQDMDHENMFWYRQDPGLGLRLIYFSYDVKMKEKGDIPEGYSVSREKKERFSLILESASTNQTSMYLCASSPAGGSNQPQHFGDGTRLSIL.

The chain has TRBV27 and TRBJ2-7, with D hard to call. The CDR3 has 15 residues. Germline CDR1 is MNHEY and CDR2 is SMNVEV (reference sequence). The germline V and J ends were trimmed by 2 bases and 6 bases, with 17 bases remaining between them. The CDR3 DNA reads as TGTGCCAGCAGTTTAGGAACTGTTCGACCTCTCGAGCAGTACTTC. Protein sequence: CASSLGTVRPLEQYF.

The chain uses TRBV18 and TRBJ1-4; TRBD1 matches 10 bases. Germline values: CDR1 KGHSH, CDR2 LQKENI. This CDR3 spans 14 amino acids. J was trimmed by 7 bases and V by 4 bases; bases with no gene match: 3. Here the CDR3 DNA reads TGTGCCAGCTCACGAGGACAGGGGGGTGAAAAACTGTTTTTT. Amino acids: CASSRGQGGEKLFF.

The chain carries TRBV18 and TRBJ2-1; no reliable D call. CDR1 KGHSH and CDR2 LQKENI come from the germline V gene. The germline V and J ends were trimmed by 2 bases and 5 bases, with 7 bases remaining between them. CDR3 length: 13 amino acids. The CDR3 protein is CASSPGRDNEQFF. CDR3 nucleotides: TGTGCCAGCTCACCAGGCCGGGACAATGAGCAGTTCTTC.

J is TRBJ2-1 and V is TRBV30; the D is unclear. This CDR3 spans 10 amino acids. Germline values: CDR1 GTSNPN, CDR2 SVGIG (reference sequence). The V end was cut by 0 bases, the J end by 10 bases, with 4 bases between. The CDR3 DNA reads as TGTGCCTGGAGTGTTTTAGAGCAGTTCTTC. Amino acids: CAWSVLEQFF.

The genes are TRBV27 and TRBJ2-6; D is perhaps TRBD2 (5 bases). From germline, CDR1 is MNHEY and CDR2 SMNVEV (reference sequence). V was pared by 2 bases and J by 0 bases, with 11 bases between. This CDR3 spans 17 amino acids. The CDR3 region is CASSLRGPGSGANVLTF. DNA of the CDR3: TGTGCCAGCAGTTTACGGGGTCCAGGCTCTGGGGCCAACGTCCTGACTTTC.

The chain combines TRBV7-7 with TRBJ2-1, with TRBD1 matching 8 bases. Losses at the gene ends were 2 bases for V and 4 bases for J; bases not matched to a gene: 4. Germline loops: CDR1 SSHAT, CDR2 FNYEAQ (reference sequence). This CDR3 contains 15 residues. The CDR3 nucleotides read TGTGCCAGCAGCTTAACCCGGACAGGGTACAATGAGCAGTTCTTC. This encodes CASSLTRTGYNEQFF.